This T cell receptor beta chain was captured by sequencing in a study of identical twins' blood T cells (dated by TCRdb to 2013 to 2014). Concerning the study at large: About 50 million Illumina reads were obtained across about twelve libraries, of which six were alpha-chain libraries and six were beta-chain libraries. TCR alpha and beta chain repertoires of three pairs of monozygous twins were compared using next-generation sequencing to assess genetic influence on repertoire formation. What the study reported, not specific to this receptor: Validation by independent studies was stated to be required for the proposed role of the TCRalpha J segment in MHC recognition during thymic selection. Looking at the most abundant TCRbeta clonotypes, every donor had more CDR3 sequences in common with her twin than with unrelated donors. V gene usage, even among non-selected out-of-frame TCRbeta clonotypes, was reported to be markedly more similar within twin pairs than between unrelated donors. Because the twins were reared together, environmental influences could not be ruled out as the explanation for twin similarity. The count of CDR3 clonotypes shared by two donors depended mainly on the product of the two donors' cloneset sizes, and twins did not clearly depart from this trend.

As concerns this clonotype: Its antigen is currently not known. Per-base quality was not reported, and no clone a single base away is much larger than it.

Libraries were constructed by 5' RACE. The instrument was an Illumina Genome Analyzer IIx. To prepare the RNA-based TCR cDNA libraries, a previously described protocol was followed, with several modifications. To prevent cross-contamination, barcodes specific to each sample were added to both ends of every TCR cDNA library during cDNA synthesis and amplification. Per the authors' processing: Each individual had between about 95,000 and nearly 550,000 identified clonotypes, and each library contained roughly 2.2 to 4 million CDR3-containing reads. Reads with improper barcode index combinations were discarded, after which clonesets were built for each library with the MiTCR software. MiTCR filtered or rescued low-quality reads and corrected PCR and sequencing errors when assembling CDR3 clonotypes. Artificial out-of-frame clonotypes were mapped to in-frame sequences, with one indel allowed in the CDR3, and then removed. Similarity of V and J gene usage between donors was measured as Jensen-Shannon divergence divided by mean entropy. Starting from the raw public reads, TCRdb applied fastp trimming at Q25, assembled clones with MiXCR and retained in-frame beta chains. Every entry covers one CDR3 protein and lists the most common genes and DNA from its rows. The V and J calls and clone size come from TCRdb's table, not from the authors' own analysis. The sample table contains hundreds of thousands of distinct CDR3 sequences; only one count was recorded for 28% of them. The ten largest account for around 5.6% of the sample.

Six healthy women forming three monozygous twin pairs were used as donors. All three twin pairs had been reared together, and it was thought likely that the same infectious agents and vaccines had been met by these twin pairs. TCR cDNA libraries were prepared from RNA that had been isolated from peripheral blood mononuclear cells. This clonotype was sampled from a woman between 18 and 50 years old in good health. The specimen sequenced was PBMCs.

This receptor carries the CDR3 CASSPSTSGISYEQYF. The bases read TGTGCCAGCAGCCCATCGACTAGCGGGATCTCCTACGAGCAGTACTTC. Here the chain combines TRBV7-8 and TRBJ2-7, with 11 middle bases fitting TRBD2. The CDR3 has 16 amino acids, counting the end cysteine and phenylalanine. Only the CDR3 region is kept as DNA, spanning 48 bases read in frame from base 1. The germline V gene specifies SGHVS as CDR1 and FQNEAQ as CDR2. V trim: 5 bases; J trim: 0 bases; unmatched bases: 6.